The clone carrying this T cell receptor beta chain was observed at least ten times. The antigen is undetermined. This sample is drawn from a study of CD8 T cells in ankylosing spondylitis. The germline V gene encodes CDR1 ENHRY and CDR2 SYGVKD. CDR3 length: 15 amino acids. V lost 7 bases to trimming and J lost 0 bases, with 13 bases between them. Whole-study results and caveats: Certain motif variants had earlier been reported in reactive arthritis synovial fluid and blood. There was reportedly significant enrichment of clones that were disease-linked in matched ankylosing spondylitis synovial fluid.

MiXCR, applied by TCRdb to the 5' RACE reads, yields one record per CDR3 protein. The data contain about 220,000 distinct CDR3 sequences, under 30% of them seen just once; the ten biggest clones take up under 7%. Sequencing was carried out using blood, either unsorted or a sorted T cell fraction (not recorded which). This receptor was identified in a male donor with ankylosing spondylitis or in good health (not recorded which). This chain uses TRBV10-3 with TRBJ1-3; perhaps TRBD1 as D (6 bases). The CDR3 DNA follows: TGTGCCATCACCCCCGACAGGTCCTCTGGAAACACCATATATTTT. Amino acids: CAITPDRSSGNTIYF.